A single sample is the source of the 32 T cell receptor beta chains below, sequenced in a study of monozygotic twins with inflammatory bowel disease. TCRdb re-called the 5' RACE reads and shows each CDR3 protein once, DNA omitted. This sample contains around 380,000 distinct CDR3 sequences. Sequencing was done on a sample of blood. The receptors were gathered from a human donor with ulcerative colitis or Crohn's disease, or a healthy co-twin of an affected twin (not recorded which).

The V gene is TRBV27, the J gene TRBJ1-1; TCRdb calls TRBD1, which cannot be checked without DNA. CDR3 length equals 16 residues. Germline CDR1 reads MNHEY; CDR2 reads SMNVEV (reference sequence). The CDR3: CASSSLSGTGAAEAFF.

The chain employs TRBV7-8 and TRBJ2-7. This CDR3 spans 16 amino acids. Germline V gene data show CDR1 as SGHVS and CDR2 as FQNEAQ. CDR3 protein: CASSPRPGNSGYEQYF. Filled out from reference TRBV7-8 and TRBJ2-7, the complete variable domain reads GAGVSQSPRYKVAKRGQDVALRCDPISGHVSLFWYQQALGQGPEFLTYFQNEAQLDKSGLPSDRFFAERPEGSVSTLKIQRTQQEDSAVYLCASSPRPGNSGYEQYFGPGTRLTVT.

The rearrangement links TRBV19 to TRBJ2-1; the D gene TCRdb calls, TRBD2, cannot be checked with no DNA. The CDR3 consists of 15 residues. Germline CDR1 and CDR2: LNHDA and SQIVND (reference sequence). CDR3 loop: CASSISSGPYNEQFF.

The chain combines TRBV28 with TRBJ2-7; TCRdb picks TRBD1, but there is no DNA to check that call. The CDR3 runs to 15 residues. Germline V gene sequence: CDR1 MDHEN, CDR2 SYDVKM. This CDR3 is CASSLVRPGGYEQYF. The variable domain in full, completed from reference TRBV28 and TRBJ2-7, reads DVKVTQSSRYLVKRTGEKVFLECVQDMDHENMFWYRQDPGLGLRLIYFSYDVKMKEKGDIPEGYSVSREKKERFSLILESASTNQTSMYLCASSLVRPGGYEQYFGPGTRLTVT.

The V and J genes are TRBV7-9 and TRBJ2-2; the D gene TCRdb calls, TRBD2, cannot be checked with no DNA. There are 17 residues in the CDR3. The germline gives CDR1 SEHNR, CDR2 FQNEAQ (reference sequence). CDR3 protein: CASSPGTSGRDTGELFF. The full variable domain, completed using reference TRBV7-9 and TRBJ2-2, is DTGVSQNPRHKITKRGQNVTFRCDPISEHNRLYWYRQTLGQGPEFLTYFQNEAQLEKSRLLSDRFSAERPKGSFSTLEIQRTEQGDSAMYLCASSPGTSGRDTGELFFGEGSRLTVL.

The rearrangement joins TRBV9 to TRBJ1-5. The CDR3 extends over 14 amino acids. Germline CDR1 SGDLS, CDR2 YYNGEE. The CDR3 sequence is CASSARELNQPQHF.

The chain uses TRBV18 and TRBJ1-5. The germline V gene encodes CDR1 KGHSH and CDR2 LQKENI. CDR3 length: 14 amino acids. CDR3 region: CASSPDYSNQPQHF.

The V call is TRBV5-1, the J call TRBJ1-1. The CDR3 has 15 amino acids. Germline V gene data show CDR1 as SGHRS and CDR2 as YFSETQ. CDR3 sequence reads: CASSSGSSGNTEAFF.

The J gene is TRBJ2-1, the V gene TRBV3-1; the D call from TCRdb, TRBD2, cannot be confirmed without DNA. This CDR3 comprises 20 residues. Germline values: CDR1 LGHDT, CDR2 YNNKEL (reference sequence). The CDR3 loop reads CASSQVRLAGLRPPYNEQFF.

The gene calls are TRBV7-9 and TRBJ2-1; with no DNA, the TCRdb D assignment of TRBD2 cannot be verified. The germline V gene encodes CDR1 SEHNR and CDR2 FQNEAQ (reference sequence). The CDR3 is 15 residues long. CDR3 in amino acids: CASSRLAGAYNEQFF.

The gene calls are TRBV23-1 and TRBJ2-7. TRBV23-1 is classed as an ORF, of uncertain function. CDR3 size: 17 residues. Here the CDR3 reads CASSQSGWQLGTYEQYF.

The chain's CDR3 is CSAPSYNTGELFF. The rearrangement joins TRBV29-1 to TRBJ2-2. Per the germline V gene, CDR1 is SQVTM and CDR2 is ANQGSEA. The CDR3 spans 13 residues.

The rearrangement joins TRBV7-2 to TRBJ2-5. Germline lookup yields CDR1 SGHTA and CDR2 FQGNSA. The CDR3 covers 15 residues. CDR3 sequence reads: CASSLRQSLQETQYF.

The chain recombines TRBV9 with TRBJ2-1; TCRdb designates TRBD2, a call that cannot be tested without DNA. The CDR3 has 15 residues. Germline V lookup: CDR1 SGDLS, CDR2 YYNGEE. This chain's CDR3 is CASSSNSGRSNEQFF.

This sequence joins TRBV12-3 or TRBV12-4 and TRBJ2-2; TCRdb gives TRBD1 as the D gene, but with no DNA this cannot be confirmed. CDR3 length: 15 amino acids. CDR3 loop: CASSFYMGGTGELFF.

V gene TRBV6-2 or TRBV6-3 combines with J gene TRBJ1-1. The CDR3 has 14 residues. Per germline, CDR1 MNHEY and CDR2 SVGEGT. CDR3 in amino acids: CASSSLGGRTEAFF.

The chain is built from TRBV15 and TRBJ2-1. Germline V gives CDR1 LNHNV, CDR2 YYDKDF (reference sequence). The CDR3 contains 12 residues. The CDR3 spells CATSSRWSEQFF.

The CDR3 region is CASSLAPGGGRYGYTF. The chain recombines TRBV12-3 or TRBV12-4 with TRBJ1-2; the D gene TCRdb calls, TRBD1, cannot be checked with no DNA. This CDR3 is built from 16 residues.

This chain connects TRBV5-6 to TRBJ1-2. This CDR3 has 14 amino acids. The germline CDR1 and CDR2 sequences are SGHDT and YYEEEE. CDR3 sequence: CASSFALTALSYTF.

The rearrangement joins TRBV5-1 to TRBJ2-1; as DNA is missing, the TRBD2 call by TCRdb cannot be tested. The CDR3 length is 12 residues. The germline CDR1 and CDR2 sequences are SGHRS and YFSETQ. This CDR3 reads CASSGPSREQFF. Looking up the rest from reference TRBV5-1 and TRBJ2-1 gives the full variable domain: KAGVTQTPRYLIKTRGQQVTLSCSPISGHRSVSWYQQTPGQGLQFLFEYFSETQRNKGNFPGRFSGRQFSNSRSEMNVSTLELGDSALYLCASSGPSREQFFGPGTRLTVL.

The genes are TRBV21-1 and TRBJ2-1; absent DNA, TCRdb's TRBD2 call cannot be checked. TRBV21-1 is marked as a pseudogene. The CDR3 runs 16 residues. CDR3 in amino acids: CASSDGLAGATNEQFF.

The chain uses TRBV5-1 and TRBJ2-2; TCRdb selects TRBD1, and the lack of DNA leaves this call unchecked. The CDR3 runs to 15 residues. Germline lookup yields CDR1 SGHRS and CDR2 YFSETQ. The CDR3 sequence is CASRQGSRGTGELFF. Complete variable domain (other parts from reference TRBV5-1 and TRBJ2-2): KAGVTQTPRYLIKTRGQQVTLSCSPISGHRSVSWYQQTPGQGLQFLFEYFSETQRNKGNFPGRFSGRQFSNSRSEMNVSTLELGDSALYLCASRQGSRGTGELFFGEGSRLTVL.

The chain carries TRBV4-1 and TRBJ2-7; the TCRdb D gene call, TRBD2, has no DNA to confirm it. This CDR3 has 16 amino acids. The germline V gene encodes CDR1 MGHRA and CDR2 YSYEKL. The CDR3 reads CASSQGLGGGVYEQYF.

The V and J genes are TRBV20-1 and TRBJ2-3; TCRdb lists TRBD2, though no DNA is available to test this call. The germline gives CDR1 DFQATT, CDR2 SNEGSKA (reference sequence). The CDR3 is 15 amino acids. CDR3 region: CSARVLAGRTDTQYF.

CDR3 sequence: CASGALNEQFF. The chain uses TRBV6-6 and TRBJ2-1; the D call from TCRdb, TRBD1, cannot be confirmed without DNA. Looked up from germline, CDR1 is MNHNY and CDR2 is SVGAGI (reference sequence). This CDR3 comprises 11 residues.

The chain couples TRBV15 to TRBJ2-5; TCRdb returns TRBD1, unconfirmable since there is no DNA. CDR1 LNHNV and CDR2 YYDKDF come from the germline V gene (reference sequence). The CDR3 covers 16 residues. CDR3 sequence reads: CATSPGRGYPSGTQYF.

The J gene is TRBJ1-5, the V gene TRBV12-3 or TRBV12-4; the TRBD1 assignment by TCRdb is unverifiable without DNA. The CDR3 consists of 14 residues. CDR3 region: CASTPGAPGQPQHF.

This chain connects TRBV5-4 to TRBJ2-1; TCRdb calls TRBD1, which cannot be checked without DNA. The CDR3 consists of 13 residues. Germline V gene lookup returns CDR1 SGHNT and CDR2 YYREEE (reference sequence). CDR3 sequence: CASSTPEPGEQFF.

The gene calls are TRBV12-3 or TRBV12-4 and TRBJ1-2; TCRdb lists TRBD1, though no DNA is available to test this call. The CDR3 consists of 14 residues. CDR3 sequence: CASRLGQGNYGYTF.

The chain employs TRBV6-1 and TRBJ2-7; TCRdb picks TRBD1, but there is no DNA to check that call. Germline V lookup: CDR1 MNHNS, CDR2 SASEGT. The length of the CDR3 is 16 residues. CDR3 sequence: CASSEAGAGQGYEQYF.

CDR3 region: CASSRTSLYEQYF. V usage is TRBV12-3 or TRBV12-4 and J usage is TRBJ2-7. This CDR3 is 13 amino acids long.

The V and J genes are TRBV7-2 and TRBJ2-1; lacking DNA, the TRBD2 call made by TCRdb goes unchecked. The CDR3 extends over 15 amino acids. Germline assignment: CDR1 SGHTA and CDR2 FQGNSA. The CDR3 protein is CASRLTSGTYNEQFF.